This TCR beta chain was found in a study of CD4 and CD8 cells across lung adenocarcinoma regions. MiXCR, run by TCRdb on the PCR reads, gives a single entry per CDR3 protein. The sample has about 4,600 distinct CDR3 sequences, 45% seen once. Details on this clonotype: One end of the junction does not line up with germline, which may come from a read error.

CDR3 length: 15 residues. CDR1 and CDR2 from the germline V gene are MNHEY and SMNVEV (reference sequence). Donors had localized lung adenocarcinoma, a non-small cell lung cancer. The TCR originated in a female donor with lung adenocarcinoma. The CD4 and CD8 labels of this study may be unreliable. Sequencing was carried out using CD4+ T cells from the margin of a lung tumor. V gene TRBV27 combines with J gene TRBJ2-3, with D possibly TRBD1 on 6 matching bases. Written as DNA, the CDR3 is TGTGCCAGGGGGGCTGGGGGCCGTGGCACAGATACCCAGTATTTT. It codes for CARGAGGRGTDTQYF.